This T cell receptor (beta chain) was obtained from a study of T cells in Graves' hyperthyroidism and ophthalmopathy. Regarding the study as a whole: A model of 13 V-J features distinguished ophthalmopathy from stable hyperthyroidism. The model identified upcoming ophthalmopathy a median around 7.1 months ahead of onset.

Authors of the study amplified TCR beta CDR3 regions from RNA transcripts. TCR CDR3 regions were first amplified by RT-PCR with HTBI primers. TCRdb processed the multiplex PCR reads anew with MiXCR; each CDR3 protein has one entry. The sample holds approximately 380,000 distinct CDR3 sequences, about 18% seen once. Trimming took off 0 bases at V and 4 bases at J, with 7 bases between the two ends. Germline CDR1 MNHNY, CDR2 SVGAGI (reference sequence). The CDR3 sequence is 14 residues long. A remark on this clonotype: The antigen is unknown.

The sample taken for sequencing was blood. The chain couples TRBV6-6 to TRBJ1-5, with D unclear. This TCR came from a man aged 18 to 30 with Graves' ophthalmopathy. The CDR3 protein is CASSYSDGNQPQHF. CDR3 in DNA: TGTGCCAGCAGTTACTCGGACGGAAATCAGCCCCAGCATTTT.